The present entry profiles one T cell receptor (beta chain) with its context. CDR1 is SNHLY and CDR2 is FYNNEI in the germline V gene. After removal of 8 bases from V and 5 bases from J, the junction contained 11 bases not matched to a gene. The CDR3 has 14 amino acids. Every subset had its genomic DNA shared out evenly among several immunoSEQ plates. Assay: immunoSEQ multiplex PCR; the TCRdb copy retains only in-frame clones and omits some. The table has roughly 2,000,000 clones, about 95% seen once. Naive CD8 cells lacked CD45RO and underwent positive selection for CCR7, leaving out terminally differentiated effector memory CD45RA+ cells. The sample is drawn from a study of shared clonotypes between healthy human individuals. Study in general: CD4 naive and CD4 memory each took three plates per donor, while CD8 naive took two and CD8 memory one.

The chain carries TRBV2 and TRBJ1-1, with 7 bases identical to TRBD1. The sequenced sample was naive CD8+ T cells sorted from blood. The source is a man between 18 and 35 years old in good health. CDR3 sequence: CASEQGPLGTEAFF. The CDR3 DNA follows: TGTGCCAGCGAACAGGGGCCTCTAGGGACTGAAGCTTTCTTT.